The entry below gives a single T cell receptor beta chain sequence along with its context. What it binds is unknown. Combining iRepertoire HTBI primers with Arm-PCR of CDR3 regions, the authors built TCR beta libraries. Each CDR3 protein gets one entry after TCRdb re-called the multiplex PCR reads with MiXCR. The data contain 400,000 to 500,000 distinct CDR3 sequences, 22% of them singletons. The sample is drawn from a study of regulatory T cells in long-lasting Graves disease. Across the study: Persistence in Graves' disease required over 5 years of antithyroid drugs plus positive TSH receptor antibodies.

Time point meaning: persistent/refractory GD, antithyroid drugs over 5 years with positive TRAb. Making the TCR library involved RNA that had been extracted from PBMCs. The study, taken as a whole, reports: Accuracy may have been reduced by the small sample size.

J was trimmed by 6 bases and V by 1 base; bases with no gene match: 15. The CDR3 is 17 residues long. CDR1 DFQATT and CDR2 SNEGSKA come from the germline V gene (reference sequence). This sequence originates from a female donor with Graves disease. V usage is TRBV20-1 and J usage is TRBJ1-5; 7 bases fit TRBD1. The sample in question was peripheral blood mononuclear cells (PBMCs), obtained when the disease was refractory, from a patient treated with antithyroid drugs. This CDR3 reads CSARAPTDREVAQPQHF. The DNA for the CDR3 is TGCAGTGCTAGAGCCCCAACCGACAGGGAGGTCGCTCAGCCCCAGCATTTT.